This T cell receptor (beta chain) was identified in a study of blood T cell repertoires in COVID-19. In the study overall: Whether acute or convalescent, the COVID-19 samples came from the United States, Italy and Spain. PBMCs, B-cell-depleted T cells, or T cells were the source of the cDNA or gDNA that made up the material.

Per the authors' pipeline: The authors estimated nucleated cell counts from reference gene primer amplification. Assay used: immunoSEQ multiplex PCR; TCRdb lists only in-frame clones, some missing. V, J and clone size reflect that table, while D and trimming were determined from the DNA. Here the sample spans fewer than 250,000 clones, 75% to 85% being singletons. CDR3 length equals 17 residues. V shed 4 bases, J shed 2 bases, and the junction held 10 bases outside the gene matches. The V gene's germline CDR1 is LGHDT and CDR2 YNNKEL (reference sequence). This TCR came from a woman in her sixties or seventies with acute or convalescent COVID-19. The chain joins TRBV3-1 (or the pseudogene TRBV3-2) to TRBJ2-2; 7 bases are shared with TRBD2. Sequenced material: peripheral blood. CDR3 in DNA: TGTGCCAGCAGCCTTCTGCGAGGCGGGGGTAACACCGGGGAGCTGTTTTTT. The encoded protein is CASSLLRGGGNTGELFF.